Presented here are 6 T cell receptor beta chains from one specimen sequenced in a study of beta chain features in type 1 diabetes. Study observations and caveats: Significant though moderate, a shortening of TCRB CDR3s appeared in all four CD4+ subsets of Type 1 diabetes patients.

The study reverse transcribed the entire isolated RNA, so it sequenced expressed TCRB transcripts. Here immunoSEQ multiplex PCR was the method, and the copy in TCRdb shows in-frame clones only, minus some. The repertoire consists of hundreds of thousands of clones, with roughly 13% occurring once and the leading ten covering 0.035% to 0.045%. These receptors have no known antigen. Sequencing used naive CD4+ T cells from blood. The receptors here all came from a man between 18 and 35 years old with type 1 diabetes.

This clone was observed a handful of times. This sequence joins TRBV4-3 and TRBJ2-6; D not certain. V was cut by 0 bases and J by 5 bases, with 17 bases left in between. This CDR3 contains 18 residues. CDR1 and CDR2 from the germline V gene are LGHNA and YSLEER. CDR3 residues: CASSQDRAGLFRANVLTF. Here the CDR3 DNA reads TGCGCCAGCAGCCAAGATCGGGCAGGCCTGTTCAGGGCCAACGTCCTGACTTTC.

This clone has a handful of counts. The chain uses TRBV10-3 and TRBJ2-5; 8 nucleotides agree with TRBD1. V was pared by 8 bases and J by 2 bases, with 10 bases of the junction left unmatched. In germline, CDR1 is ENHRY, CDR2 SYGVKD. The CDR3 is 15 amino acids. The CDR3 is CAIARGQGGQETQYF. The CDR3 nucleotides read TGTGCCATCGCCCGCGGACAGGGAGGACAAGAGACCCAGTACTTC.

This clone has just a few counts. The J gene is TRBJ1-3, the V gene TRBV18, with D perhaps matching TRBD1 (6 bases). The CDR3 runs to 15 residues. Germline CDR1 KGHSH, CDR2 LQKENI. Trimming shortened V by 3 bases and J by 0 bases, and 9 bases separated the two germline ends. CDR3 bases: TGTGCCAGCTCACCGAACAGGGACTCTGGAAACACCATATATTTT. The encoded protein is CASSPNRDSGNTIYF.

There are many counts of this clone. CDR3 DNA: TGTGCCAGCCGCCGGAATGAGCAGTTCTTC. Its translation: CASRRNEQFF. The rearrangement joins TRBV21-1 to TRBJ2-1; the table gives TRBD2 as D, unverified against the DNA. TRBV21-1 is reported as a pseudogene. This CDR3 is 10 amino acids long.

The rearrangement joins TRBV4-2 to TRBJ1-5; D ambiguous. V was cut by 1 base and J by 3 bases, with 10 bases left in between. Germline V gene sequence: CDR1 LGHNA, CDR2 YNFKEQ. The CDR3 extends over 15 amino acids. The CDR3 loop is CASSQAATYNQPQHF. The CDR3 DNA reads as TGTGCCAGCAGCCAAGCCGCCACCTACAATCAGCCCCAGCATTTT.

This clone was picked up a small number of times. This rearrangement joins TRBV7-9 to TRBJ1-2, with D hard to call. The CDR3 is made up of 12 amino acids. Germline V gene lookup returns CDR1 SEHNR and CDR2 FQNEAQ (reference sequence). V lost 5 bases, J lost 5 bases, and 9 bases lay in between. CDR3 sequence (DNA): TGTGCCAGCAGCCCCGGGAGTTATGGCTACACCTTC. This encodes CASSPGSYGYTF.